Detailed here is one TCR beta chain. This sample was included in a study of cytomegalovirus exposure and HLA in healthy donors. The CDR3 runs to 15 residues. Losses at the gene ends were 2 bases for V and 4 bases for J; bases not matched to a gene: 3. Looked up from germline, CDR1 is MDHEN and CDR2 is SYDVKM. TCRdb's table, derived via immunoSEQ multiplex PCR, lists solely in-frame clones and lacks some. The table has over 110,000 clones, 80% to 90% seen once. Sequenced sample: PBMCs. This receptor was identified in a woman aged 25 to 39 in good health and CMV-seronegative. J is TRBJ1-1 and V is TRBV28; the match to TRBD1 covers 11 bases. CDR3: CASSLAGTGGTEAFF. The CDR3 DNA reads TGTGCCAGCAGTTTAGCCGGGACAGGGGGCACTGAAGCTTTCTTT.